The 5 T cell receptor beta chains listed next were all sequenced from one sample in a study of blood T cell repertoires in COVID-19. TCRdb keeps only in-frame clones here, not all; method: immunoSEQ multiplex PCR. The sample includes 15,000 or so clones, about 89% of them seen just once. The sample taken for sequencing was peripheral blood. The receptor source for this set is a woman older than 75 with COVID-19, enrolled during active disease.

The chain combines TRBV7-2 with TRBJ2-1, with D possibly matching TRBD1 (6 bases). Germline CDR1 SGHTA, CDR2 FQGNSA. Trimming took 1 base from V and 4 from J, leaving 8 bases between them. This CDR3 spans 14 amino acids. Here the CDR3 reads CASSLDRAYNEQFF. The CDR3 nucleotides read TGTGCCAGCAGCTTAGACAGGGCATACAATGAGCAGTTCTTC.

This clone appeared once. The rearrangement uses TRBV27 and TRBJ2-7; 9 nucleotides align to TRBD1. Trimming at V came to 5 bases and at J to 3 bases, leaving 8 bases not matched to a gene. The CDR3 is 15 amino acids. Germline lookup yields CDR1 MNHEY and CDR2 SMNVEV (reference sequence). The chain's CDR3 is CASSRLTGGGYEQYF. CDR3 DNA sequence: TGTGCCAGCAGTCGGCTGACAGGGGGTGGCTACGAGCAGTACTTC.

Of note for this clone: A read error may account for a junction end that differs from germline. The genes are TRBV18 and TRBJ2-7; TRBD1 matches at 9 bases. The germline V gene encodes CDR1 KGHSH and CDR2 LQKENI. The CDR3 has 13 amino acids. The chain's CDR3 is CASSPGTGFKSDF. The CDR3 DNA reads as TGTGCCAGCTCACCCGGGACAGGGTTCAAGTCCGACTTC.

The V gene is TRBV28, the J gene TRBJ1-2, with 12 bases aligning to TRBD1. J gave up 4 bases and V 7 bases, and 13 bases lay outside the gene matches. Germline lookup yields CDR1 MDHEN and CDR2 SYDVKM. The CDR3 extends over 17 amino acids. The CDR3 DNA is TGTGCCAGCATCAACACCCCCGGGACAGGGGGCGTCTATGGCTACACCTTC. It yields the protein CASINTPGTGGVYGYTF.

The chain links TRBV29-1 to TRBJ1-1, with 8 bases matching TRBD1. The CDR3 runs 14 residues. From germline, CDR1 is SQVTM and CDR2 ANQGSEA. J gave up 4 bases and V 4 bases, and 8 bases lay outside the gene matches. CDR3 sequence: CSVAPGGAGTEAFF. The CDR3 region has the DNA TGCAGCGTTGCGCCAGGGGGCGCAGGCACTGAAGCTTTCTTT.